Shown below are 16 T cell receptor beta chains from a single sample sequenced in a study of beta chain features in type 1 diabetes. Expressed TCRB transcripts were sequenced because the isolated RNA had all been reverse transcribed beforehand. TCRdb's copy holds only in-frame clones and misses some; the assay was immunoSEQ multiplex PCR. This table holds 300,000 or so clones, less than 9.5% found once. The specimen sequenced was central memory CD4+ T cells from blood. The receptor source for this set is a young woman in good health.

The sample holds a few counts of this clone. The chain joins TRBV2 to TRBJ1-5; D is perhaps TRBD1 (6 bases). Germline V gene sequence: CDR1 SNHLY, CDR2 FYNNEI. V lost 7 bases and J lost 7, with 14 bases in between. The CDR3 loop spans 13 amino acids. The CDR3 protein is CASNFGGGQPQHF. CDR3 nucleotides: TGTGCCAGCAATTTCGGGGGCGGGCAGCCCCAGCATTTT.

In its sample, this clone was seen a few times. The CDR3 sequence is CASDLSGGGDNEQFF. CDR3 bases: TGCGCCAGCGACTTGAGTGGGGGAGGTGACAATGAGCAGTTCTTC. This chain joins TRBV23-1 and TRBJ2-1; D is perhaps TRBD2 (6 bases). TRBV23-1 belongs to the ORF category, with a function that is uncertain. Trimming took 8 bases from V and 5 from J, leaving 19 bases between them. The CDR3 has 15 amino acids.

This clone was found a few times. At the DNA level, this CDR3 is encoded by other sequences in the same sample as well. The chain couples TRBV5-4 to TRBJ2-3; D unclear. V gave up 2 bases and J gave up 2 bases, with 6 bases separating them. Germline lookup yields CDR1 SGHNT and CDR2 YYREEE (reference sequence). This CDR3 contains 13 residues. CDR3 protein: CASSLDNTDTQYF. CDR3 nucleotides: TGTGCCAGCAGCTTAGACAACACAGATACGCAGTATTTT.

This clone has more than one count but fewer than ten. The V gene is TRBV6-5, the J gene TRBJ1-1; D unresolved. The CDR3 extends over 14 amino acids. In germline, CDR1 is MNHEY, CDR2 SVGAGI. V was clipped by 3 bases and J by 5 bases, with 13 bases between them. The CDR3: CASSYDSARTEAFF. The CDR3 DNA sequence: TGTGCCAGCAGTTATGACTCCGCAAGAACTGAAGCTTTCTTT.

V and J are TRBV4-1 and TRBJ2-5; 8 nucleotides match TRBD2. Germline V lookup: CDR1 MGHRA, CDR2 YSYEKL. The CDR3 is 15 residues long. V lost 1 base and J lost 4; bases outside the gene matches: 5. CDR3 coding DNA: TGCGCCAGCAGCCAAGGAAAGAGCGGGAGAGAGACCCAGTACTTC. Amino acids: CASSQGKSGRETQYF.

This rearrangement joins TRBV7-6 to TRBJ2-3; 7 bases are a match to TRBD2. Germline V gene lookup returns CDR1 SGHVS and CDR2 FNYEAQ. The CDR3 spans 18 residues. With 5 bases clipped from V and 5 bases from J, the junction kept 19 bases outside the gene matches. The CDR3 sequence: CASSLKRLAEGLGDTQYF. CDR3 bases: TGTGCCAGCAGCCTAAAGCGGCTAGCGGAGGGCTTAGGAGATACGCAGTATTTT.

Only a few counts were recorded for this clone. The V call is TRBV27, the J call TRBJ2-3; D unresolved. CDR1 is MNHEY, CDR2 SMNVEV, per germline (reference sequence). The germline V and J ends were trimmed by 3 bases and 0 bases, with 22 bases remaining between them. The CDR3 consists of 19 residues. CDR3 protein: CASSFRRMRSSPSTDTQYF. Written as DNA, the CDR3 is TGTGCCAGCAGTTTTAGGAGAATGCGGTCTTCTCCTAGCACAGATACGCAGTATTTT.

In this sample, this clone turned up a few times. The chain couples TRBV5-6 to TRBJ1-4; 7 bases line up with TRBD1. After removal of 4 bases from V and 10 bases from J, the junction contained 10 bases not matched to a gene. The germline CDR1 and CDR2 sequences are SGHDT and YYEEEE. The CDR3 consists of 14 residues. Here the CDR3 reads CASSDRQGGGKLFF. CDR3 nucleotide sequence: TGTGCCAGCAGCGATCGACAGGGAGGTGGAAAACTGTTTTTT.

This clone was detected many times. This chain connects TRBV18 to TRBJ2-4; either TRBD1 or TRBD2 may supply D (5 bases each). Trimming removed 7 bases from V and 5 bases from J, with 6 bases in between. This CDR3 region has 11 residues. The germline V gene has CDR1 KGHSH and CDR2 LQKENI. CDR3 loop: CASLGENIQYF. CDR3 nucleotide sequence: TGTGCCAGCTTGGGGGAAAACATTCAGTACTTC.

This clone has at least ten counts. Other DNA sequences in the sample encode the same CDR3. V is TRBV28 and J is TRBJ2-7, with 9 bases lining up with TRBD1. This CDR3 has 14 residues. Trimming removed 5 bases from V and 4 bases from J; junction bases left unmatched: 6. CDR1 MDHEN and CDR2 SYDVKM come from the germline V gene. The CDR3 DNA follows: TGTGCCAGCAGTCCAACAGGGGGCGGGTACGAGCAGTACTTC. It encodes CASSPTGGGYEQYF.

The table lists this clone with many counts. This chain uses TRBV10-3 with TRBJ2-3; D is uncertain. The germline V gene encodes CDR1 ENHRY and CDR2 SYGVKD. V was trimmed by 7 bases and J by 5 bases, leaving 7 bases between them. The CDR3 is made up of 11 amino acids. CDR3: CAINGGDTQYF. The CDR3 nucleotides are TGTGCCATCAACGGTGGAGATACGCAGTATTTT.

This clone appeared a few times. The V gene is TRBV5-1, the J gene TRBJ2-1, with a tentative D call TRBD2 (6 bases). Per germline, CDR1 SGHRS and CDR2 YFSETQ. Trimming pared 1 base from V and 3 bases from J, leaving 8 bases between. The CDR3 runs 14 residues. The DNA of the CDR3 is TGCGCCAGCAGCTTGTCTAGCGACTACAATGAGCAGTTCTTC. Its translation: CASSLSSDYNEQFF.

The chain links TRBV2 to TRBJ2-1, with 8 bases that match TRBD2. The V segment lost 6 bases and the J segment 7 bases; nucleotides outside the gene matches: 14. Germline V gene lookup returns CDR1 SNHLY and CDR2 FYNNEI. This CDR3 is 16 amino acids long. This chain's CDR3 is CASRPTAGGPVNEQFF. The DNA of the CDR3 is TGTGCCAGCAGGCCGACGGCGGGAGGTCCCGTAAATGAGCAGTTCTTC.

In its sample, this clone was seen a few times. This specimen includes other DNA sequences encoding the same CDR3. The V and J genes are TRBV5-1 and TRBJ1-3, with D perhaps TRBD1 (5 bases). Germline V gene data show CDR1 as SGHRS and CDR2 as YFSETQ. The CDR3 sequence is 14 residues long. The V and J ends lost 0 bases and 4 bases respectively, with 8 bases between them. The CDR3 is CASSLAGYGNTIYF. The DNA for the CDR3 is TGCGCCAGCAGCTTGGCAGGGTACGGAAACACCATATATTTT.

This clone was recorded a few times. The gene calls are TRBV5-1 and TRBJ2-1; possibly TRBD2 for D (6 bases). The CDR3 loop spans 14 amino acids. CDR1 and CDR2 from the germline V gene are SGHRS and YFSETQ. The V end was cut by 1 base, the J end by 9 bases, with 14 bases between. For the CDR3, the DNA is TGCGCCAGCAGCTTGCGGCCCACTAGCCTTGAGCAGTTCTTC. Its translation is CASSLRPTSLEQFF.

The chain has TRBV18 and TRBJ2-1, with a weak D call TRBD2 (5 bases). This CDR3 contains 14 residues. From germline, CDR1 is KGHSH and CDR2 LQKENI. Trimming removed 6 bases at V and 5 bases at J, with 14 bases between. The CDR3 protein is CASSAQGLNNEQFF. CDR3 bases: TGTGCCAGCTCCGCCCAAGGACTTAACAATGAGCAGTTCTTC.